This T cell receptor (beta chain) was captured by sequencing in a study of metastatic and nonmetastatic thyroid tumors. Study-wide background: Across blood and tumor or nodule tissue, repertoires from malignant and benign thyroid patients were compared with one another.

Broader study findings: When malignant thyroid tumors were compared with benign nodules, TCR beta diversity was reportedly significantly higher in the malignant tumors. This held in both blood and tumor samples.

This clone was observed a few times. Its antigen is as yet unknown. Relative to the germline gene, one junction end is altered; a read error may explain this. TCRdb re-analyzed the PCR reads using MiXCR. The sample lists roughly 20,000 clones; just over 35% were seen once. The CDR3 covers 12 residues. From germline, CDR1 is MNHNS and CDR2 SASEGT. Patients underwent thyroid surgery, and none had received any treatment before it. The chain has TRBV6-1 and TRBJ2-7, with D hard to call. The receptor was isolated from a female donor with papillary thyroid cancer or a benign thyroid nodule (not recorded which). Some clones in this sample may be carry-over from other donors' samples. The sequenced sample was tumor tissue. The DNA for the CDR3 is TGTGCCACCCTTGTTGACGTGCACGAGCAGTATTTC. Its translation: CATLVDVHEQYF.